These 6 T cell receptor beta chains share one sample of origin, sequenced in a study of vaccination effects on CD4 cells after COVID-19. This table comes from immunoSEQ multiplex PCR, and its TCRdb copy is limited to in-frame clones, with some not included. The sample contains 30,000 to 40,000 clones, approximately 68% of which appear only once. The antigens these receptors bind are not known. Within the ViraFEST assay, antigen-specific CD4+ T cells underwent expansion with viral peptide pools prior to sequencing. Having been cultured for roughly 9 days, the cells underwent CD4+ T cell isolation. Everyone in the study got two shots of either the BNT162b2 or mRNA-1273 vaccine. The sequencing used CD4+ T cells from PBMCs cultured with SARS-CoV-2 spike peptides, collected after COVID-19 vaccination. The receptors here all came from a human donor who received a COVID-19 vaccine.

The CDR3 DNA reads as TGTGCCAGCAGCCATCCCCGGAGGTCCGCAGATACGCAGTATTTT. As protein: CASSHPRRSADTQYF. This chain uses TRBV3-1 (or the pseudogene TRBV3-2) with TRBJ2-3; possibly TRBD2 for D (5 bases). Trimming stripped 3 bases from V and 4 bases from J, with 14 bases between. Germline CDR1 is LGHDT and CDR2 is YNNKEL (reference sequence). The CDR3 consists of 15 residues.

This clone showed up just once. This chain links TRBV20-1 with TRBJ1-1; D gene uncertain. The CDR3 spans 14 residues. Trimming stripped 3 bases from V and 2 bases from J, with 13 bases between. The germline CDR1 and CDR2 sequences are DFQATT and SNEGSKA (reference sequence). The CDR3 bases are TGCAGTGCTAGTCAGTCTCAGGCAAACACTGAAGCTTTCTTT. Amino acids: CSASQSQANTEAFF.

This sequence joins TRBV24-1 and TRBJ2-3; possible D gene TRBD2, 5 bases. Trimming removed 4 bases at V and 1 base at J, with 11 bases between. CDR1 is KGHDR and CDR2 is SFDVKD in the germline V gene. This CDR3 has 15 amino acids. In nucleotides, the CDR3 is TGTGCCACCAGTGACGCCCCCGGGGGCACAGATACGCAGTATTTT. Protein: CATSDAPGGTDTQYF.

This clone was seen more than once but under ten times. The chain links TRBV27 to TRBJ1-1; D possibly corresponds to TRBD1 (5 bases). With 5 bases removed from V and 5 bases from J, the gap between germline ends came to 18 bases. Germline CDR1 MNHEY, CDR2 SMNVEV (reference sequence). The CDR3 runs to 15 residues. CDR3 sequence: CASSAVSLWGTEAFF. CDR3 DNA: TGTGCCAGCAGTGCTGTTTCTCTATGGGGGACTGAAGCTTTCTTT.

The chain is built from TRBV11-2 and TRBJ1-1; D perhaps matches TRBD1 (6 bases). The CDR3 contains 15 residues. V gave up 0 bases and J gave up 4 bases, with 12 bases separating them. Germline CDR1 and CDR2: SGHAT and FQNNGV. The CDR3 sequence is CASSLEWGQGTEAFF. Written as DNA, the CDR3 is TGTGCCAGCAGCTTAGAATGGGGGCAAGGCACTGAAGCTTTCTTT.

The V call is TRBV7-9, the J call TRBJ2-5, with 8 nucleotides matching TRBD2. Trimming cost V 2 bases and J 9 bases; bases outside gene matches: 23. The germline gives CDR1 SEHNR, CDR2 FQNEAQ (reference sequence). The CDR3 is 19 residues long. This CDR3 is CASSLWLFLGGVRQGAQYF. The CDR3 nucleotides read TGTGCCAGCAGCTTATGGCTTTTCCTCGGGGGGGTTCGGCAAGGGGCCCAGTACTTC.